This T cell receptor (beta chain) originates from a study of OX40 agonist ivuxolimab in advanced cancers. Across the whole study: Six ivuxolimab dose levels, 0.01 to 10 mg/kg, were given intravenously every 2 weeks. Among those enrolled, mean age was about 63 years (range roughly 23 to 85) and 75% to 85% were male. Prior anti-PD-1, anti-PD-L1 or anti-CTLA-4 therapy was allowed; 35% to 40% had some.

A word on this clone: Its antigen is unidentified.

TCRdb's table, derived via immunoSEQ multiplex PCR, lists solely in-frame clones and lacks some. The sample includes around 100,000 clones, about 96% of them seen just once. Study results and caveats: Low normalized clonal expansion also occurred in some nonresponding patients.

Sequenced here: CD4+ or CD8+ T cells sorted from blood, sampled in a trial of the OX40 agonist ivuxolimab. The receptor's source is an adult with an advanced solid tumor such as melanoma, head and neck, liver or kidney cancer.

The CDR3 here is CASRLTGGPVYSNQPQHF. The DNA for the CDR3 is TGTGCCAGCAGGTTAACAGGGGGCCCTGTCTATAGCAATCAGCCCCAGCATTTT. The chain employs TRBV27 and TRBJ1-5, with 9 bases fitting TRBD1. There are 18 residues in the CDR3. The junction had 12 bases not matched to a gene; V was cut back by 6 bases and J by 0 bases. The V gene's germline CDR1 is MNHEY and CDR2 SMNVEV (reference sequence).